The text below deals with one T cell receptor (beta chain). Patients from Seattle were sampled longitudinally, starting during active infection. These data belong to a study of blood T cell repertoires in COVID-19. Study details: Samples representing acute and convalescent COVID-19 were sourced from the United States, Italy and Spain. From T cells, B-cell-depleted T cells, or PBMCs came the material, which was cDNA or gDNA.

In the study's own analysis: Reference gene primer amplification yielded estimated nucleated cell counts. The data were produced by immunoSEQ multiplex PCR, yet TCRdb's version contains in-frame clones alone and is incomplete. The DNA was the basis for D and trimming; V, J and clone size are from that table. The profile shows 440,000 or so clones, approximately 90% of them singletons. CDR1 is SNHLY, CDR2 FYNNEI, per germline. V was trimmed by 8 bases and J by 5 bases, leaving 16 bases between them. This CDR3 comprises 14 residues. The TCR sequence derives from a woman aged 40 to 50 with COVID-19, enrolled during active disease. Sample: peripheral blood. The chain joins TRBV2 to TRBJ1-5, with D perhaps matching TRBD1 (6 bases). CDR3 sequence (DNA): TGTGCCAGCTCCCTGGGGGCAAGGGATCAGCCCCAGCATTTT. Protein product: CASSLGARDQPQHF. The full variable domain, with the rest looked up from reference TRBV2 and TRBJ1-5, is EPEVTQTPSHQVTQMGQEVILRCVPISNHLYFYWYRQILGQKVEFLVSFYNNEISEKSEIFDDQFSVERPDGSNFTLKIRSTKLEDSAMYFCASSLGARDQPQHFGDGTRLSIL.